The entry that follows covers one T cell receptor (beta chain) sequence. CDR1 and CDR2 from the germline V gene are SGHDN and FVKESK. Trimming shortened V by 0 bases and J by 0 bases, and 5 bases separated the two germline ends. This CDR3 spans 14 amino acids. The data originate from a study of blood T cell repertoires in COVID-19. Donors of Cohort 3 who recovered were those that had two negative PCRs, clearance, or symptom resolution. Produced via immunoSEQ multiplex PCR; TCRdb's table is partial and in-frame only. Of 150,000 or so clones in the sample, around 83% were seen once. The sequenced sample consisted of PBMCs or T cells enriched from blood (not recorded which). This clonotype originated in a man aged 45-65 years who had recovered from COVID-19. The V call is TRBV14, the J call TRBJ1-2; no definite D call. This CDR3 is CASSQDRPNYGYTF. As DNA, the CDR3 is TGTGCCAGCAGCCAAGACAGGCCTAACTATGGCTACACCTTC.